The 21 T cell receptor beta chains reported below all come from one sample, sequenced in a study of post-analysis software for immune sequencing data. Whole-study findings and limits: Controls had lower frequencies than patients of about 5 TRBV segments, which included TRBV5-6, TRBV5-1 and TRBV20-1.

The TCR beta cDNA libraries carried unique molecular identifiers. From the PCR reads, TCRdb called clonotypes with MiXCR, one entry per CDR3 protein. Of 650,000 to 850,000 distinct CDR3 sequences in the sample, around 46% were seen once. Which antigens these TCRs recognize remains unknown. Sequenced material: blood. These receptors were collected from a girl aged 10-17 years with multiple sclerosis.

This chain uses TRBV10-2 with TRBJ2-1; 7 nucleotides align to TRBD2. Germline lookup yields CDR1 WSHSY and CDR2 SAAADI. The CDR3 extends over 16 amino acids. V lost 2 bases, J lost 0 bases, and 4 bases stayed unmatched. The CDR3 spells CASSETASGSYNEQFF. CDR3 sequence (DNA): TGCGCCAGCAGTGAGACGGCTAGCGGCTCCTACAATGAGCAGTTCTTC.

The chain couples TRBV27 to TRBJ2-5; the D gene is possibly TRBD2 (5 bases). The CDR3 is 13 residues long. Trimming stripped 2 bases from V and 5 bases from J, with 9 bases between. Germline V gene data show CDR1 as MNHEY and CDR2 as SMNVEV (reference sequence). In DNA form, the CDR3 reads TGTGCCAGCAGTTTAGGACTGTGGGAGACCCAGTACTTC. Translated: CASSLGLWETQYF.

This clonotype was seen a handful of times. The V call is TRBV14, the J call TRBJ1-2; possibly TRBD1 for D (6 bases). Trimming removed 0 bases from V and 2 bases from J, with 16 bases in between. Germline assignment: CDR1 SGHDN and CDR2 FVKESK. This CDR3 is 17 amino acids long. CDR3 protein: CASSQDLLTGLNYGYTF. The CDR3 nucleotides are TGTGCCAGCAGCCAAGATCTCCTCACAGGGCTAAACTATGGCTACACCTTC.

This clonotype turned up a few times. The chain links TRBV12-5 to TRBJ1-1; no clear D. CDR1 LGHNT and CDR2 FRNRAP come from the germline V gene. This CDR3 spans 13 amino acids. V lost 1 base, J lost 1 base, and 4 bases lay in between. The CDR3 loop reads CASGLGQNTEAFF. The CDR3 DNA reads TGTGCTAGTGGTTTGGGACAGAACACTGAAGCTTTCTTT.

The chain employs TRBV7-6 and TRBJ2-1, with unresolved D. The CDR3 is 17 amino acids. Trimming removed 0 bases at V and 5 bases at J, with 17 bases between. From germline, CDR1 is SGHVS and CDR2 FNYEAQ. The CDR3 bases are TGTGCCAGCAGCTTAGCATTCGGCCTAGAACTCAACAATGAGCAGTTCTTC. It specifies CASSLAFGLELNNEQFF.

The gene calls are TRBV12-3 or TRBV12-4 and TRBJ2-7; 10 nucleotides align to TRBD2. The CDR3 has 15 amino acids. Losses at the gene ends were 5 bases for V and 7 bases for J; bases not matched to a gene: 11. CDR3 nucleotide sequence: TGTGCCAGCAGTCTCGCCCCCTTAGCGGGAGGAGAGCAGTACTTC. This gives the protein CASSLAPLAGGEQYF.

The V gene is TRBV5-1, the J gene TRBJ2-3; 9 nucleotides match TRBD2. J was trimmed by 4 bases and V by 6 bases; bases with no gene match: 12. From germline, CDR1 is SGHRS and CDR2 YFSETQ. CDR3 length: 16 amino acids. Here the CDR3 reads CASKAGGPQSPDTQYF. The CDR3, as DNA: TGCGCCAGCAAGGCGGGAGGGCCCCAGTCGCCAGATACGCAGTATTTT. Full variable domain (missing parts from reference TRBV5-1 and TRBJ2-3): KAGVTQTPRYLIKTRGQQVTLSCSPISGHRSVSWYQQTPGQGLQFLFEYFSETQRNKGNFPGRFSGRQFSNSRSEMNVSTLELGDSALYLCASKAGGPQSPDTQYFGPGTRLTVL.

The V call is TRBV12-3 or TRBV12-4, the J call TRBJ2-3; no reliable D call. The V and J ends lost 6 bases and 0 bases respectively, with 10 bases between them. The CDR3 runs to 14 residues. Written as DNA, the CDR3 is TGTGCCAGCAGGCTCACAACTAGCACAGATACGCAGTATTTT. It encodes CASRLTTSTDTQYF.

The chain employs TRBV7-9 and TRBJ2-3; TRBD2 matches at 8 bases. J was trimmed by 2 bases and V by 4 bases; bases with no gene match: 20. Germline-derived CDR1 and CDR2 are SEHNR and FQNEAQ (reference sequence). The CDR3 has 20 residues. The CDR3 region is CASSSSRGTSPQLFTDTQYF. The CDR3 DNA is TGTGCCAGCAGCTCCAGTCGTGGGACTAGTCCCCAATTGTTCACAGATACGCAGTATTTT.

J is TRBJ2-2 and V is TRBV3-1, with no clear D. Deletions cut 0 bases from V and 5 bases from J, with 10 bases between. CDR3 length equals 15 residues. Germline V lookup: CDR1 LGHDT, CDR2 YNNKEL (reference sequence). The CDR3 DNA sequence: TGTGCCAGCAGCCAAGATCCTACCGGGACCGGGGAGCTGTTTTTT. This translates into CASSQDPTGTGELFF.

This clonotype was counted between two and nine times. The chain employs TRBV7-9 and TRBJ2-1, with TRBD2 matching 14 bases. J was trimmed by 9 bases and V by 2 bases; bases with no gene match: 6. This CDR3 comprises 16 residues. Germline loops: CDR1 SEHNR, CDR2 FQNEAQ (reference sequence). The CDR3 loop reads CASSLRLAGGPTEQFF. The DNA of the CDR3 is TGTGCCAGCAGCTTACGACTAGCGGGAGGGCCGACTGAGCAGTTCTTC.

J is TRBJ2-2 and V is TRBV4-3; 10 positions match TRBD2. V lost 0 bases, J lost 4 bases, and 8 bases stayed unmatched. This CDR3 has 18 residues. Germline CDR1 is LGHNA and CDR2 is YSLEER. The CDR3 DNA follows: TGCGCCAGCAGCCAAGATCAAGCGGGAGGGCCGGGCACCGGGGAGCTGTTTTTT. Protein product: CASSQDQAGGPGTGELFF.

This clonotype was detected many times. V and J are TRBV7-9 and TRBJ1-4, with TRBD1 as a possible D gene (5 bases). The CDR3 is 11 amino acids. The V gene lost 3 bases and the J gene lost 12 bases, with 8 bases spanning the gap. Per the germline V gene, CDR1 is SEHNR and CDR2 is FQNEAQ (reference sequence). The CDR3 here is CASSLRDQLFF. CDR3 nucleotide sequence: TGTGCCAGCAGCTTGCGGGACCAACTGTTTTTT.

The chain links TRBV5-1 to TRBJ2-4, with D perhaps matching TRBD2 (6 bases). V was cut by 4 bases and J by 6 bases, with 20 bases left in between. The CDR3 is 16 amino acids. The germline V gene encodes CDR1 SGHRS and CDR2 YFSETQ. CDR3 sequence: CASSSPGEHNRNIQYF. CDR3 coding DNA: TGCGCCAGCAGCAGCCCGGGGGAACACAACAGAAACATTCAGTACTTC.

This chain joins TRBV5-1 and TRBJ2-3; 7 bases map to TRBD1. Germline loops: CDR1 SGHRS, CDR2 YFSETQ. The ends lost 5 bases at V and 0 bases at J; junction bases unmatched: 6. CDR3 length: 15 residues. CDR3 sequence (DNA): TGCGCCAGCAGAAGGGGGCCTTCTAGCACAGATACGCAGTATTTT. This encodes CASRRGPSSTDTQYF.

In DNA form, the CDR3 reads TGCGCCAGCAGCTTTGTAAGAGGCCTTAGCACAGATACGCAGTATTTT. This codes for CASSFVRGLSTDTQYF. This chain links TRBV5-1 with TRBJ2-3; D is unresolved. V lost 2 bases to trimming and J lost 0 bases, with 13 bases between them. Germline values: CDR1 SGHRS, CDR2 YFSETQ. The CDR3 length is 16 residues. The whole variable domain, remainder taken from reference TRBV5-1 and TRBJ2-3, is KAGVTQTPRYLIKTRGQQVTLSCSPISGHRSVSWYQQTPGQGLQFLFEYFSETQRNKGNFPGRFSGRQFSNSRSEMNVSTLELGDSALYLCASSFVRGLSTDTQYFGPGTRLTVL.

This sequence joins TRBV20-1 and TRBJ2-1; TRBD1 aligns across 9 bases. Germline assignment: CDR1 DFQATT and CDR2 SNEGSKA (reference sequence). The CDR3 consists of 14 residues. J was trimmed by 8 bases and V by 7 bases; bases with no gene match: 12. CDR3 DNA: TGCAGTGGGAGAGGGGGACAGGGTCTCGATGAGCAGTTCTTC. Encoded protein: CSGRGGQGLDEQFF.

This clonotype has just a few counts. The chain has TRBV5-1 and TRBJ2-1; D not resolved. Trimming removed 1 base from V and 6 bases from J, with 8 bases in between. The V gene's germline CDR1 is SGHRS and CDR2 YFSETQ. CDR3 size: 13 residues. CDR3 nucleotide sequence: TGCGCCAGCAGCTTGATCGCCGGCAATGAGCAGTTCTTC. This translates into CASSLIAGNEQFF.

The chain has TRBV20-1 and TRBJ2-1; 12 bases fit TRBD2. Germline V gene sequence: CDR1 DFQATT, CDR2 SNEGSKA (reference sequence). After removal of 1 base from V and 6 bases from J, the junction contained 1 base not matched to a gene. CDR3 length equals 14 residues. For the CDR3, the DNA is TGCAGTGCTAGAGCACTAGCGGGAGGCAATGAGCAGTTCTTC. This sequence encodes CSARALAGGNEQFF.

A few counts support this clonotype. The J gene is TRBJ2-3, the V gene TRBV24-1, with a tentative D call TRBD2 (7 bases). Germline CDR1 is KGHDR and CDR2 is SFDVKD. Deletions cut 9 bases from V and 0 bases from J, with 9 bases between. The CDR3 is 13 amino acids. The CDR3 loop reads CATEGGSTDTQYF. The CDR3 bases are TGTGCCACCGAGGGGGGGAGCACAGATACGCAGTATTTT.

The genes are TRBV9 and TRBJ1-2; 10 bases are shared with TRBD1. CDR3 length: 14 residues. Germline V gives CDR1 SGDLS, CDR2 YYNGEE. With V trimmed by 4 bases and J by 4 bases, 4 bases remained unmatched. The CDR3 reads CASSPWDRGYGYTF. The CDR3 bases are TGTGCCAGCAGCCCATGGGACAGGGGCTATGGCTACACCTTC.